A single sample gave rise to the 14 T cell receptor beta chains below, sequenced in a study of T cell clonotyping in hematopoietic cell transplantation. Using immunoSEQ multiplex PCR, the repertoire was profiled, and TCRdb retains in-frame clones only, with some absent. Among fewer than 4,500 clones, about 17% were seen once, and the ten largest hold approximately 20%. Sample: peripheral blood mononuclear cells, taken 30 days after allogeneic stem cell transplant. These receptor sequences come from a male patient in his 50s who had an allogeneic stem cell transplant from a related donor, so the T cells may come from the graft donor. Some clones in this sample may be carry-over from other donors' samples.

This rearrangement joins TRBV4-3 to TRBJ2-7; 11 positions agree with TRBD2. V was clipped by 1 base and J by 12 bases; unmatched bases: 8. Germline CDR1 is LGHNA and CDR2 is YSLEER. The CDR3 covers 14 residues. The CDR3 region has the DNA TGCGCCAGCAGCCAAGGGGTTTCTAGCGGGAGGCCGTACTTC. As protein: CASSQGVSSGRPYF.

This chain links TRBV29-1 with TRBJ1-2; perhaps TRBD1 as D (5 bases). There are 14 residues in the CDR3. Trimming stripped 0 bases from V and 7 bases from J, with 15 bases between. Looked up from germline, CDR1 is SQVTM and CDR2 is ANQGSEA. The CDR3 loop reads CSVEDAIRVSGYTF. CDR3 DNA sequence: TGCAGCGTTGAAGATGCGATCAGGGTCTCTGGCTACACCTTC.

J is TRBJ1-4 and V is TRBV30, with no clear D. CDR1 and CDR2 from the germline V gene are GTSNPN and SVGIG (reference sequence). The V end was cut by 4 bases, the J end by 8 bases, with 8 bases between. The CDR3 length is 11 residues. CDR3 DNA sequence: TGTGCCTGGACCCTGGGGGAAAAACTGTTTTTT. It translates to CAWTLGEKLFF.

This clone was observed a handful of times. The chain joins TRBV14 to TRBJ1-1; the D is unclear. CDR3 length: 15 amino acids. The V end lost 3 bases, the J end lost 3 bases, and 14 bases lay between the germline ends. The germline CDR1 and CDR2 sequences are SGHDN and FVKESK. The CDR3 coding sequence is TGTGCCAGCAGCCATGAGGAGTGGCCCGACACTGAAGCTTTCTTT. This sequence encodes CASSHEEWPDTEAFF.

This clone was counted once. The chain joins TRBV30 to TRBJ2-5; unclear D gene. V was cut by 5 bases and J by 0 bases, with 7 bases left in between. This CDR3 is 12 amino acids long. Germline CDR1 GTSNPN, CDR2 SVGIG (reference sequence). This CDR3 reads CAWANNQETQYF. CDR3 sequence (DNA): TGTGCCTGGGCAAATAACCAAGAGACCCAGTACTTC.

The rearrangement joins TRBV7-6 to TRBJ2-3; no clear D. The CDR3 is 12 residues long. Looked up from germline, CDR1 is SGHVS and CDR2 is FNYEAQ. V lost 5 bases and J 0 bases, leaving 3 bases between the germline ends. Here the CDR3 reads CASSLSTDTQYF. The CDR3 region has the DNA TGTGCCAGCAGCCTTAGCACAGATACGCAGTATTTT.

This clone has only a few counts. The chain employs TRBV30 and TRBJ2-5, with D hard to call. CDR1 is GTSNPN, CDR2 SVGIG, per germline (reference sequence). There are 14 residues in the CDR3. The V gene lost 3 bases and the J gene lost 1 base, with 12 bases spanning the gap. CDR3 residues: CAWRRWGGQETQYF. The CDR3 DNA sequence: TGTGCCTGGAGAAGGTGGGGTGGCCAAGAGACCCAGTACTTC.

The chain couples TRBV30 to TRBJ2-7; the match to TRBD2 covers 13 bases. J lost 6 bases, V lost 0 bases, and 2 bases had no gene match. The CDR3 is made up of 14 amino acids. Germline V gene lookup returns CDR1 GTSNPN and CDR2 SVGIG (reference sequence). The CDR3 loop reads CAWSVGTSGAEQYF. The DNA for the CDR3 is TGTGCCTGGAGTGTAGGGACTAGCGGGGCCGAGCAGTACTTC.

The chain recombines TRBV30 with TRBJ2-7, with D maybe TRBD2 (6 bases). The V end was cut by 1 base, the J end by 7 bases, with 17 bases between. The germline V gene encodes CDR1 GTSNPN and CDR2 SVGIG (reference sequence). The CDR3 covers 14 residues. The CDR3 loop is CAWSDYVRGREQYF. Written as DNA, the CDR3 is TGTGCCTGGAGTGATTATGTGCGGGGTCGGGAGCAGTACTTC.

This clone was recorded a few times. The CDR3 sequence is CAWSAMTGKETQYF. Here the CDR3 DNA reads TGTGCCTGGAGTGCAATGACAGGAAAAGAGACCCAGTACTTC. The chain carries TRBV30 and TRBJ2-5; perhaps TRBD1 as D (6 bases). Germline-derived CDR1 and CDR2 are GTSNPN and SVGIG (reference sequence). This CDR3 is built from 14 residues. Trimming shortened V by 1 base and J by 3 bases, and 12 bases separated the two germline ends. The full variable domain, with the rest looked up from reference TRBV30 and TRBJ2-5, is SQTIHQWPATLVQPVGSPLSLECTVEGTSNPNLYWYRQAAGRGLQLLFYSVGIGQISSEVPQNLSASRPQDRQFILSSKKLLLSDSGFYLCAWSAMTGKETQYFGPGTRLLVL.

This clone has more than one count but fewer than ten. V and J are TRBV5-6 and TRBJ1-1, with D uncertain. Germline CDR1 is SGHDT and CDR2 is YYEEEE. V lost 2 bases, J lost 8 bases, and 10 bases lay in between. The CDR3 is 12 residues long. Here the CDR3 reads CASSFNGPEAFF. CDR3 bases: TGTGCCAGCAGCTTTAACGGACCCGAAGCTTTCTTT.

The chain has TRBV30 and TRBJ2-7; possibly TRBD2 for D (6 bases). There are 17 residues in the CDR3. Germline V gives CDR1 GTSNPN, CDR2 SVGIG (reference sequence). Trimming shortened V by 4 bases and J by 1 base, and 23 bases separated the two germline ends. CDR3 sequence (DNA): TGTGCCTGGAACCTACGTAGCGGACCAATGAGGTCCTACGAGCAGTACTTC. Amino acids: CAWNLRSGPMRSYEQYF.

This clone was seen a few times. The chain combines TRBV27 with TRBJ2-7; the D gene is possibly TRBD2 (6 bases). CDR3 size: 13 residues. Germline V gives CDR1 MNHEY, CDR2 SMNVEV (reference sequence). Trimming pared 5 bases from V and 7 bases from J, leaving 15 bases between. The CDR3 is CASSPTVAGEQYF. The CDR3 DNA sequence: TGTGCCAGCAGTCCGACGGTGGCGGGAGAGCAGTACTTC.

This clone was seen a handful of times. J is TRBJ2-2 and V is TRBV6-5; D is undetermined. V lost 11 bases, J lost 6 bases, and 19 bases lay in between. Germline V lookup: CDR1 MNHEY, CDR2 SVGAGI. This CDR3 comprises 14 residues. CDR3 DNA sequence: TGTGCCGTTACCGGGTCCCCGGTAGCCGGGGAGCTGTTTTTT. Translated, it gives CAVTGSPVAGELFF.